This T cell receptor beta chain was retrieved from a study of blood T cells in healthy people across ages. The overall study: Template switching retrieved approximately one barcoded beta molecule for each two T cells. Study findings and constraints: A strong correlation was seen between TCR beta diversity and naive T cell percentage.

Healthy Caucasian individuals from Russia aged about 6 to 100 were enrolled as donors. On this clonotype itself: Its antigen is unknown.

The germline V gene encodes CDR1 LGHNA and CDR2 YNFKEQ. CDR3 size: 21 residues. V trimming: 0 bases; J trimming: 0 bases; junction bases outside the gene matches: 8. Then a second PCR, running roughly 7 to 11 cycles, was carried out with a sample-barcoded 5' primer and a J-beta primer mix. Every sample returned 2.5 million or more CDR3-containing paired-end reads. TCRdb re-called the 5' RACE reads with MiXCR, one entry per CDR3 protein. Of approximately 400,000 distinct CDR3 sequences listed, approximately 47% are singletons. The sequencing input was blood. The sequence was collected from a man in his 60s in good health. V gene TRBV4-2 combines with J gene TRBJ2-1; 16 bases align to TRBD2. CDR3 sequence: CASSQDLGGLAGGSSYNEQFF. CDR3 nucleotides: TGTGCCAGCAGCCAAGACTTGGGGGGACTAGCGGGAGGGAGCTCCTACAATGAGCAGTTCTTC.